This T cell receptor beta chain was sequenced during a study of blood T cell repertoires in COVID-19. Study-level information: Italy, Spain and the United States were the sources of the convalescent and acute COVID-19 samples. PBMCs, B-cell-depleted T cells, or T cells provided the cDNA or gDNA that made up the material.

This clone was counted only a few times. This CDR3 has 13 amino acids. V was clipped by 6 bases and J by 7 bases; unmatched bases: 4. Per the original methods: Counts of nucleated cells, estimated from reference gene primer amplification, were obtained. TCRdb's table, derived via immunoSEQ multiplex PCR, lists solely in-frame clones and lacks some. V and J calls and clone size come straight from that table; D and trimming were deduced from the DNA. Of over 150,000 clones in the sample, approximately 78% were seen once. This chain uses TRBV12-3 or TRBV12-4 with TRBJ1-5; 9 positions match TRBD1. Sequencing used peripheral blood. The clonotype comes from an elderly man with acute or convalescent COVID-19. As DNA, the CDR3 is TGTGCCAGCAGCTGGACAGGGGACCAGCCCCAGCATTTT. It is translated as CASSWTGDQPQHF.